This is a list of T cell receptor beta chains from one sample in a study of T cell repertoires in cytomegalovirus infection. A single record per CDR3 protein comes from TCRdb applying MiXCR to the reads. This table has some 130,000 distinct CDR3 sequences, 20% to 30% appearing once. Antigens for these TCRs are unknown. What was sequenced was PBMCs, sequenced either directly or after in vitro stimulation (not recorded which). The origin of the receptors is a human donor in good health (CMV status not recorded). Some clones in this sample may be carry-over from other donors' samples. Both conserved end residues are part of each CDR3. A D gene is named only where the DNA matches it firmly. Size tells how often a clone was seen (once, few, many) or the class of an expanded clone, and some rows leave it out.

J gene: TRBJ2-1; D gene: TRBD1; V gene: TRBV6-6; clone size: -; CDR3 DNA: TGTGCCAGTCGTGGACAGGGGGCAAATGAGCAGTTCTTC; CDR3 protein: CASRGQGANEQFF
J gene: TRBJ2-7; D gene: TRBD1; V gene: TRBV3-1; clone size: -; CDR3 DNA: TGTGCCAGCAGCCGTGGACAGGGCCTCTCCTACGAGCAGTACTTC; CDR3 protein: CASSRGQGLSYEQYF
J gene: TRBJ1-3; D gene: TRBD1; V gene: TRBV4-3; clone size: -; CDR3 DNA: TGCGCCAGCAGCCAAGATCTTCTAGCAGGGGGAGCTGCCACCATATATTTT; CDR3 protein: CASSQDLLAGGAATIYF
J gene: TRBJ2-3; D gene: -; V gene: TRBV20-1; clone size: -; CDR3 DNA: TGCAGTGCTCGCCGCGGCGGGGTCACAGATACGCAGTATTTT; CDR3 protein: CSARRGGVTDTQYF
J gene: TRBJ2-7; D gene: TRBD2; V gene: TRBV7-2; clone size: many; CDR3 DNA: TGTGCCAGCAGCCTCGGGACTAGCGGGACCCCCTACGAGCAGTACTTC; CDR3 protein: CASSLGTSGTPYEQYF
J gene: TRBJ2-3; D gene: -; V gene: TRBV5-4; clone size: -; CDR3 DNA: TGTGCCAGCAGCTTGGCCTGGGGGGAAGATACGCAGTATTTT; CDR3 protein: CASSLAWGEDTQYF
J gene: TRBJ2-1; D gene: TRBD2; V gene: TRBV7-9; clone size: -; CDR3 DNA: TGTGCCAGCAGCTGGACTAGCGGGAGGGCCCGGAATGAGCAGTTCTTC; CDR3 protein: CASSWTSGRARNEQFF
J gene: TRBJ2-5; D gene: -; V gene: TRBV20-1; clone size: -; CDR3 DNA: TGCAGTGCGGGGGGCAAAGAGACCCAGTACTTC; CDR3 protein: CSAGGKETQYF
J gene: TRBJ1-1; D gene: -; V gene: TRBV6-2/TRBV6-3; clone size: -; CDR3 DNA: TGTGCCAGCAGTCCAGGACCTCTGAACACTGAAGCTTTCTTT; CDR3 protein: CASSPGPLNTEAFF
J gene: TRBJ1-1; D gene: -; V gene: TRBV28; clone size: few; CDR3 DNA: TGTGCCAGCAGCCGGAGACGGCGGGGGAACACTGAAGCTTTCTTT; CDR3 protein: CASSRRRRGNTEAFF
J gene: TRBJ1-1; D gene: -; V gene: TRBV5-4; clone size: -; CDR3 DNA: TGTGCCAGCAGCTTCTCCGGCAGAGCTAACACTGAAGCTTTCTTT; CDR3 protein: CASSFSGRANTEAFF
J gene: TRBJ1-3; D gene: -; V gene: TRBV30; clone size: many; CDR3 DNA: TGTGCCTGGAGTGTCGAGAGGAACACCATATATTTT; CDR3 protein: CAWSVERNTIYF
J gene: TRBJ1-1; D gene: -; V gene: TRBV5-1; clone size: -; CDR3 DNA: TGCGCCAGCACCCTCTGGGGACCCAACACTGAAGCTTTCTTT; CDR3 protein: CASTLWGPNTEAFF
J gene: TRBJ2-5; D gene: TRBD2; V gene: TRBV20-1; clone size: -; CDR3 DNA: TGCAGTGCTAGAGATGAGATCCAGCTAGGCGGGAGGGCCGTCAAGACCCAGTACTTC; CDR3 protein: CSARDEIQLGGRAVKTQYF
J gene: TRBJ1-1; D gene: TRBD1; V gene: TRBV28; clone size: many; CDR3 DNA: TGTGCCAGCACCTTGGTAGTAGACAGGGGGACCACTGAAGCTTTCTTT; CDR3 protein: CASTLVVDRGTTEAFF
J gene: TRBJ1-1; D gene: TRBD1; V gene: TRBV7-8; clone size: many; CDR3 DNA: TGTGCCAGCAGCTCCAGGGGGCGTTGGGACACTGAAGCTTTCTTT; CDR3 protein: CASSSRGRWDTEAFF
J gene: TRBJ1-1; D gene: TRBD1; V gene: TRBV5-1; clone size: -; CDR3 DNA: TGCGCCAGCAGCACAGGGGAGGGAGAAGCTTTCTTT; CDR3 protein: CASSTGEGEAFF
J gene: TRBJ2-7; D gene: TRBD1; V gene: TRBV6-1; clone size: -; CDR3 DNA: TGTGCCAGCAGTCTACGGGACAGGATGATATACGAGCAGTACTTC; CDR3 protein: CASSLRDRMIYEQYF
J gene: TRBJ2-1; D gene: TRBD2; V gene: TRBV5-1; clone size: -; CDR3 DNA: TGCGCCAGCAGCTTTAGCGGGAGTGGAAATGAGCAGTTCTTC; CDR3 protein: CASSFSGSGNEQFF
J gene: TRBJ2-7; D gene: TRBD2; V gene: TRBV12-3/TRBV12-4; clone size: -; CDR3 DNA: TGTGCCAGCAGTTTTTCGGTGGTACTAGCGGGAGACTACGAGCAGTACTTC; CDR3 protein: CASSFSVVLAGDYEQYF
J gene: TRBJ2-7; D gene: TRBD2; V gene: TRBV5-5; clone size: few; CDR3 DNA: TGTGCCAGCAGGGGCGTAGCGGGAGGCAGCTCCTACGAGCAGTACTTC; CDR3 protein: CASRGVAGGSSYEQYF
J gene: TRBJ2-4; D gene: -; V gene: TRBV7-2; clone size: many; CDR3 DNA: TGTGCCAGCAGCTTAAGTTTCACGACTAGGTCGGGCCTTCAGTACTTC; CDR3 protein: CASSLSFTTRSGLQYF
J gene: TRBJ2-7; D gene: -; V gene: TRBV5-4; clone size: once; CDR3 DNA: TGTGCCAGCAGCTTGAAAACTAGCCCCTACGAGCAGTACTTC; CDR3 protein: CASSLKTSPYEQYF
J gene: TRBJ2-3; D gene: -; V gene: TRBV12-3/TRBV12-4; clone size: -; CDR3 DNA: TGTGCCAGCAGTTTTGGCAGGGAAACATACACAGATACGCAGTATTTT; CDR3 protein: CASSFGRETYTDTQYF
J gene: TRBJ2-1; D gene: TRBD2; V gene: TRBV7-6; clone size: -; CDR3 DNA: TGTGCCAGCAGCTTAGTGGATAGCGGGAGAGCCAATGAGCAGTTCTTC; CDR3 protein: CASSLVDSGRANEQFF
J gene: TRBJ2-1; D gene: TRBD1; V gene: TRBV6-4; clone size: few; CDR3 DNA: TGTGCCAGCAGTACCGGGACAGGGTTCAATGAGCAGTTCTTC; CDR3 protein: CASSTGTGFNEQFF
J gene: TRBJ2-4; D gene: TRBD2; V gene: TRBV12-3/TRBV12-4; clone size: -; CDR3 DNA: TGTGCCAGCAGCAGTAGCGGGAGTAGGAACATTCAGTACTTC; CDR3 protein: CASSSSGSRNIQYF
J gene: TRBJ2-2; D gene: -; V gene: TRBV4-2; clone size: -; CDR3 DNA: TGTGCCAGCAGCCCTTTAGCGGAAACCGGGGAGCTGTTTTTT; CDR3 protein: CASSPLAETGELFF
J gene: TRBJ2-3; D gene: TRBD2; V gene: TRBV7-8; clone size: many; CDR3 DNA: TGTGCCAGCAGCCTAGCGGGAGAAGATACGCAGTATTTT; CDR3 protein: CASSLAGEDTQYF
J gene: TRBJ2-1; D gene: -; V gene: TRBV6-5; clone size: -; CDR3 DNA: TGTGCCAGCAGCACAGGGAGCTCCTACAATGAGCAGTTCTTC; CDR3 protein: CASSTGSSYNEQFF
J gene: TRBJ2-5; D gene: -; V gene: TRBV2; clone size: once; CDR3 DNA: TGTGCCAGCCTATTCAGGGAAATTGTCGAGACCCAGTACTTC; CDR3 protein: CASLFREIVETQYF
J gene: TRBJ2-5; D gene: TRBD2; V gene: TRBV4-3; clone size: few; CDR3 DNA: TGCGCCAGCAGCCAAGGGACGGGGGCTAGCGGGTACCAAGAGACCCAGTACTTC; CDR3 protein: CASSQGTGASGYQETQYF
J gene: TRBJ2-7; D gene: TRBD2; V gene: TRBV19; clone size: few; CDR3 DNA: TGTGCCAGTAGTTCTCTAGCGGGAAGGTACGAGCAGTACTTC; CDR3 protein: CASSSLAGRYEQYF
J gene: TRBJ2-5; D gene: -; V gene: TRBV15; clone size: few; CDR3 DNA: TGTGCCACCAGCAGAGATCAACGAGAGACCCAGTACTTC; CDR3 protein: CATSRDQRETQYF
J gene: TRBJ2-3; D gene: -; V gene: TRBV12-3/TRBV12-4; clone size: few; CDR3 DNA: TGTGCCAGCAGTTTTAGCAGGCCCACAGATACGCAGTATTTT; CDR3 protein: CASSFSRPTDTQYF
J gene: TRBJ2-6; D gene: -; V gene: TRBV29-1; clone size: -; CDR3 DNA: TGCAGCGCAGTCTCTGGGGCCAACGTCCTGACTTTC; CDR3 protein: CSAVSGANVLTF
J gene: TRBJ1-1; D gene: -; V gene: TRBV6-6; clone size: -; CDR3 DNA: TGTGCCAGCAGTTACCAGCGGGGCACTGAAGCTTTCTTT; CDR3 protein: CASSYQRGTEAFF